The 5 T cell receptor beta chains in this list originate from one sample, sequenced in a study of blood T cell repertoires in COVID-19. The method was immunoSEQ multiplex PCR; TCRdb's version includes in-frame clones alone and lacks a portion of them. The table lists 160,000 or so clones, about 85% of them singletons. Source material: peripheral blood. The receptors were gathered from a woman aged 70 to 79 with acute or convalescent COVID-19.

The chain uses TRBV7-2 and TRBJ1-4; TRBD1 might be the D (5 bases). Germline CDR1 reads SGHTA; CDR2 reads FQGNSA. Trimming took off 1 base at V and 6 bases at J, with 12 bases between the two ends. This CDR3 is built from 15 residues. The CDR3, as DNA: TGTGCCAGCAGCTTAGGTGCAGGGTGGGATGAAAAACTGTTTTTT. It specifies CASSLGAGWDEKLFF.

This clone has only one observation. This chain connects TRBV7-2 to TRBJ2-1; D may be TRBD1 (5 bases). Trimming took 3 bases from V and 6 from J, leaving 15 bases between them. Germline V CDR1 and CDR2: SGHTA, FQGNSA. The CDR3 loop spans 15 amino acids. CDR3 in DNA: TGTGCCAGCAGCTTTAGGGTGACAGAGCGCAATGAGCAGTTCTTC. Translated, it gives CASSFRVTERNEQFF.

This sequence joins TRBV3-1 (or the pseudogene TRBV3-2) and TRBJ1-6; a weak D match, TRBD1 (6 bases). This CDR3 contains 15 residues. Germline CDR1 LGHDT, CDR2 YNNKEL (reference sequence). V was cut by 1 base and J by 7 bases, with 11 bases left in between. The CDR3 sequence: CASSQGGQGNSPLHF. CDR3 sequence (DNA): TGTGCCAGCAGCCAAGGGGGGCAGGGAAATTCACCCCTCCACTTT.

The chain links TRBV29-1 to TRBJ1-2; D is unclear. This CDR3 has 13 residues. Germline assignment: CDR1 SQVTM and CDR2 ANQGSEA. V was shortened by 4 bases and J by 2 bases, with 11 bases between the two germline ends. The CDR3 DNA sequence: TGCAGCGTTGTTGACACCTTGAACTATGGCTACACCTTC. This encodes CSVVDTLNYGYTF.

The chain carries TRBV3-1 (or the pseudogene TRBV3-2) and TRBJ1-5, with 9 bases identical to TRBD1. Losses at the gene ends were 7 bases for V and 1 base for J; bases not matched to a gene: 5. The CDR3 has 15 residues. From germline, CDR1 is LGHDT and CDR2 YNNKEL (reference sequence). The CDR3, as DNA: TGTGCCAGCACCCCGGGACAGGGAAGCAATCAGCCCCAGCATTTT. Protein: CASTPGQGSNQPQHF.